This T cell receptor (beta chain) was sequenced for a study of tumor and adjacent non-tumor tissue in lung cancer. The overall study: There were around 11 adenocarcinoma, 2 squamous cell carcinoma and 1 small cell lung cancer cases. Study-wide points: Top 100 clones took a larger repertoire share in normal lung. Tumor TCR diversity, when higher, was linked to shorter survival.

The template was RNA from unsorted bulk tissue. Distant lung tissue was collected more than 3 cm away from the tumor edge. Newly diagnosed lung cancer patients had thoracic surgery in China, August–late 2014, without prior chemotherapy. The library came from three nested PCR rounds adapted from ARM-PCR protocols. TCRdb re-derived calls from the multiplex PCR reads in MiXCR, one entry per CDR3 protein. Among 75,000 to 90,000 distinct CDR3 sequences listed, about 77% were seen once. The CDR3 spans 15 residues. Trimming removed 3 bases from V and 0 bases from J, with 10 bases in between. CDR1 is SGHNT and CDR2 is YYREEE in the germline V gene (reference sequence). Ten or more counts support this clonotype. Its antigen is undetermined.

The TCR was taken from a woman in her forties or fifties with non-small cell lung cancer. Input material: distant non-tumor lung tissue. The chain employs TRBV5-4 and TRBJ2-1; no firm D call. CDR3 bases: TGTGCCAGCAGCTCCCTGATTAGCTCCTACAATGAGCAGTTCTTC. It encodes CASSSLISSYNEQFF.